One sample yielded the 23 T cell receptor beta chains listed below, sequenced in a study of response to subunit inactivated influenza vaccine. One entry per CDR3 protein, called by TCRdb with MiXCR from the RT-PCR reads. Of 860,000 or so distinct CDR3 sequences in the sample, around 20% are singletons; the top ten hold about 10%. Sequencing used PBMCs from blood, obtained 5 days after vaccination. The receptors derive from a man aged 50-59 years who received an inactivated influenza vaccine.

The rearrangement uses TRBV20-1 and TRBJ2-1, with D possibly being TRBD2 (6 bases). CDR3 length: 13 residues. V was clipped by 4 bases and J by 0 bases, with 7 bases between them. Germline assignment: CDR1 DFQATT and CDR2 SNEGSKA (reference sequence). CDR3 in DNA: TGCAGTGCTACTAGCGCCTCCTACAATGAGCAGTTCTTC. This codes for CSATSASYNEQFF.

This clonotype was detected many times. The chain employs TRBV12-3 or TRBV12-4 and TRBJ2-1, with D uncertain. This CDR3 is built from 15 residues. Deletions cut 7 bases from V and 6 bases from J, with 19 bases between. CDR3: CASKSQQESTNEQFF. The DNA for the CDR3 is TGTGCCAGCAAATCCCAGCAGGAGTCGACCAATGAGCAGTTCTTC.

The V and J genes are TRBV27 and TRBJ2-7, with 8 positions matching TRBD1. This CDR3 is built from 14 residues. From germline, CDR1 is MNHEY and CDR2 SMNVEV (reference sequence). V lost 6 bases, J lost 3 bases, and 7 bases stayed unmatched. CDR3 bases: TGTGCCAGCAGACGCCGGGACAGGAGCTACGAGCAGTACTTC. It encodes CASRRRDRSYEQYF.

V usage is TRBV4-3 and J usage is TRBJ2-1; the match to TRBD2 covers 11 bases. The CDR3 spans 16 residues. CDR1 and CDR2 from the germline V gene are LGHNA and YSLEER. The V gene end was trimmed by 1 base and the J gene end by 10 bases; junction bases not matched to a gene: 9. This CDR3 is CASSQGPSGRMGEQFF. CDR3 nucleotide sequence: TGCGCCAGCAGCCAAGGTCCTAGCGGGAGGATGGGGGAGCAGTTCTTC.

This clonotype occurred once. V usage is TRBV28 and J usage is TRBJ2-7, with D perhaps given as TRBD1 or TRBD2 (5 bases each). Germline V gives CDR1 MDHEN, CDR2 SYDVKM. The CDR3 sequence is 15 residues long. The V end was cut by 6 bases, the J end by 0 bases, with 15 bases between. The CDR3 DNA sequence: TGTGCCAGCAGACGGGGACGCCTAGGCTCCTACGAGCAGTACTTC. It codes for CASRRGRLGSYEQYF.

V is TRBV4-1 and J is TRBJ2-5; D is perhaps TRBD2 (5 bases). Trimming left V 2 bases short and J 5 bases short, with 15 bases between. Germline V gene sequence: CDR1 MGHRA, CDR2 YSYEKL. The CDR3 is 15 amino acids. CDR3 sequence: CASSQNPGRDETQYF. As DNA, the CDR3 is TGCGCCAGCAGCCAAAACCCCGGCCGGGATGAGACCCAGTACTTC.

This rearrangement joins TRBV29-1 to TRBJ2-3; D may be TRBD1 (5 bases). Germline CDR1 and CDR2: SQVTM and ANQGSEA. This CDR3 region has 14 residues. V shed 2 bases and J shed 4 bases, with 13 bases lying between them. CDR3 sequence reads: CSVERGASPDTQYF. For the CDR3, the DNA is TGCAGCGTTGAAAGGGGCGCCTCCCCAGATACGCAGTATTTT.

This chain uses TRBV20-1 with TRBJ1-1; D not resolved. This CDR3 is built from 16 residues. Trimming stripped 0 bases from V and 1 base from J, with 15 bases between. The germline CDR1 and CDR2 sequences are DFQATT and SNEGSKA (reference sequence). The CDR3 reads CSARDRGILSNTEAFF. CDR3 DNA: TGCAGTGCTAGAGATCGGGGTATCCTTTCGAACACTGAAGCTTTCTTT.

CDR3 in amino acids: CASSLGGPRSGNTIYF. Here the CDR3 DNA reads TGTGCCAGCAGCCTGGGGGGACCTCGCTCTGGAAACACCATATATTTT. The chain couples TRBV5-6 to TRBJ1-3; D is possibly TRBD1 (5 bases). The CDR3 extends over 16 amino acids. CDR1 SGHDT and CDR2 YYEEEE come from the germline V gene. Trimming took off 4 bases at V and 0 bases at J, with 14 bases between the two ends.

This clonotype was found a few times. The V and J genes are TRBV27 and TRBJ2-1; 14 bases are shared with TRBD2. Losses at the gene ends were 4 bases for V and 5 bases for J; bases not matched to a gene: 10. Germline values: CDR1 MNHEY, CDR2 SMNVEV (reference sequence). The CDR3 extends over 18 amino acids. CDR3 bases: TGTGCCAGCAGTTCCACCGGGACTAGCGGGAGTTTTCACAATGAGCAGTTCTTC. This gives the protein CASSSTGTSGSFHNEQFF.

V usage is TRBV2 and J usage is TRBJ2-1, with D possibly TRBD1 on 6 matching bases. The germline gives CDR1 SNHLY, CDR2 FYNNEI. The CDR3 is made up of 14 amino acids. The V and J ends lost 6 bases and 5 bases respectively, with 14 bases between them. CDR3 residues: CASSPGTFHNEQFF. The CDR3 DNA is TGTGCCAGCAGCCCCGGGACATTCCACAATGAGCAGTTCTTC. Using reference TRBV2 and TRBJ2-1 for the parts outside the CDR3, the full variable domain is EPEVTQTPSHQVTQMGQEVILRCVPISNHLYFYWYRQILGQKVEFLVSFYNNEISEKSEIFDDQFSVERPDGSNFTLKIRSTKLEDSAMYFCASSPGTFHNEQFFGPGTRLTVL.

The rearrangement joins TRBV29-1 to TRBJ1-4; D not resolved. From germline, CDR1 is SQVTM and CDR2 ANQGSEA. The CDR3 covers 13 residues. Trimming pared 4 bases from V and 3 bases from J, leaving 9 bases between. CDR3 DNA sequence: TGCAGCGTTGCTCCCGACCCTAATGAAAAACTGTTTTTT. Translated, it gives CSVAPDPNEKLFF. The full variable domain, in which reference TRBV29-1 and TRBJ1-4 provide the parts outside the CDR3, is SAVISQKPSRDICQRGTSLTIQCQVDSQVTMMFWYRQQPGQSLTLIATANQGSEATYESGFVIDKFPISRPNLTFSTLTVSNMSPEDSSIYLCSVAPDPNEKLFFGSGTQLSVL.

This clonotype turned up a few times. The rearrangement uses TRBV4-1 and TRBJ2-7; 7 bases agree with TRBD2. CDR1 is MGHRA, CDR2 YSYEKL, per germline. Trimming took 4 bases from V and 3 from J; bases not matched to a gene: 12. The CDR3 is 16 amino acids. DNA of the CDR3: TGCGCCAGCAGCCCCGTGGGCCTCACGGGGGGCTACGAGCAGTACTTC. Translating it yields CASSPVGLTGGYEQYF.

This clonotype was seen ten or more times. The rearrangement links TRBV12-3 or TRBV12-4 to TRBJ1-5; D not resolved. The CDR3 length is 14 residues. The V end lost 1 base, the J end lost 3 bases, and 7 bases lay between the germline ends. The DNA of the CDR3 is TGTGCCAGCAGTTTAGGGGGTAACAATCAGCCCCAGCATTTT. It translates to CASSLGGNNQPQHF.

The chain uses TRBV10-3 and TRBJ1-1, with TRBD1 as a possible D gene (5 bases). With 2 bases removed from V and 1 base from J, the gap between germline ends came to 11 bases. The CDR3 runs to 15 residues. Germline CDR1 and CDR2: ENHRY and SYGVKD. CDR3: CAISERGLGNTEAFF. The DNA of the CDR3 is TGTGCCATCAGTGAGAGGGGTCTCGGGAACACTGAAGCTTTCTTT.

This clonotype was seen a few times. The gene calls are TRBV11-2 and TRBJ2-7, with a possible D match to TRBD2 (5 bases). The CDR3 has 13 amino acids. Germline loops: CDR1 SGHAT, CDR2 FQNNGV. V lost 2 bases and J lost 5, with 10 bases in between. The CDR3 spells CASSLSGNNEQYF. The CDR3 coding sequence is TGTGCCAGCAGCTTATCCGGGAACAACGAGCAGTACTTC. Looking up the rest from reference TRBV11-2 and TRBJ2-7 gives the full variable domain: EAGVAQSPRYKIIEKRQSVAFWCNPISGHATLYWYQQILGQGPKLLIQFQNNGVVDDSQLPKDRFSAERLKGVDSTLKIQPAKLEDSAVYLCASSLSGNNEQYFGPGTRLTVT.

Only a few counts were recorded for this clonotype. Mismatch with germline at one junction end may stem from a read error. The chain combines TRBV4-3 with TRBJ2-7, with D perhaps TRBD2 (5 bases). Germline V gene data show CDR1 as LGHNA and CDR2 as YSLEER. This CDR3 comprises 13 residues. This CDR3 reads CASSQGSGVGRTF. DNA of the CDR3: TGCGCCAGCAGCCAAGGATCCGGGGTCGGACGTACCTTC.

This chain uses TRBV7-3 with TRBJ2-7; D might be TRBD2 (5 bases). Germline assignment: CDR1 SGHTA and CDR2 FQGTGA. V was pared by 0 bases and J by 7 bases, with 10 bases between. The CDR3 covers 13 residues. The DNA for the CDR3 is TGTGCCAGCAGCTTAACCACCACGGGAGAGCAGTACTTC. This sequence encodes CASSLTTTGEQYF.

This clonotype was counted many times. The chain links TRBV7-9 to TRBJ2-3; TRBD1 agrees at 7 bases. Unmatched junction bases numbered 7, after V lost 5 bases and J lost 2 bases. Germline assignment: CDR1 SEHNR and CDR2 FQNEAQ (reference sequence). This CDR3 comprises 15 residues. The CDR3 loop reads CASSPRQGNTDTQYF. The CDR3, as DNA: TGTGCCAGCAGCCCAAGACAGGGAAACACAGATACGCAGTATTTT.

The CDR3 DNA reads TGTGCCAGCAGCGCCCCCTGGGGCAGGGCACGCACAGATACGCAGTATTTT. Translation gives CASSAPWGRARTDTQYF. This sequence joins TRBV7-9 and TRBJ2-3; D is possibly TRBD1 (5 bases). This CDR3 has 17 residues. CDR1 is SEHNR, CDR2 FQNEAQ, per germline (reference sequence). Between the trimmed V and J ends, which lost 5 bases and 1 base, there was a span of 19 bases.

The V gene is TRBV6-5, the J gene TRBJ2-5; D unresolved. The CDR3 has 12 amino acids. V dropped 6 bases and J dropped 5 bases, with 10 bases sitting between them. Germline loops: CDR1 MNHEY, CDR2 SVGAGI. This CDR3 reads CASRALTETQYF. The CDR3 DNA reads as TGTGCCAGCAGAGCTCTTACGGAGACCCAGTACTTC.

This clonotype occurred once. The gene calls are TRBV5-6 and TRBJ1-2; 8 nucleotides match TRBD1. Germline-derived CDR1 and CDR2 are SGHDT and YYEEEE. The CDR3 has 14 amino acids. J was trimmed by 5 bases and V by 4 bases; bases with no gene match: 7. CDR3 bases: TGTGCCAGCAGCAAAGGACAGGGACGGTATGGCTACACCTTC. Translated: CASSKGQGRYGYTF.

CDR3 in amino acids: CSAARGGLADTEAFF. The DNA of the CDR3 is TGCAGTGCTGCCCGGGGGGGCTTGGCCGACACTGAAGCTTTCTTT. The rearrangement links TRBV20-1 to TRBJ1-1; possibly TRBD1 for D (6 bases). This CDR3 contains 15 residues. CDR1 and CDR2 (germline): DFQATT, SNEGSKA (reference sequence). V gave up 5 bases and J gave up 3 bases, with 19 bases separating them.